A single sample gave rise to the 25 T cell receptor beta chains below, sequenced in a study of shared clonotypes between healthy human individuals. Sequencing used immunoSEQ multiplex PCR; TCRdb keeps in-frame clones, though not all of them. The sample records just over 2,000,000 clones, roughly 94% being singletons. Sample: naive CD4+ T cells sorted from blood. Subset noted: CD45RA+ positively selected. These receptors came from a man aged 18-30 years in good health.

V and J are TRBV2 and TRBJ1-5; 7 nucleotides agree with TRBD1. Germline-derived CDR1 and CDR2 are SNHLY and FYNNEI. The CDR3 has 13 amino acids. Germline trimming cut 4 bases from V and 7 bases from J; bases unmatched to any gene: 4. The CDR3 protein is CASSGDSEQPQHF. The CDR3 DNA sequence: TGTGCCAGCAGTGGGGACAGCGAACAGCCCCAGCATTTT.

CDR3 sequence: CASRTGLTDTQYF. The CDR3 coding sequence is TGTGCCAGCAGAACGGGACTCACAGATACGCAGTATTTT. This chain uses TRBV6-5 with TRBJ2-3; TRBD2 might be the D (6 bases). Trimming removed 6 bases from V and 2 bases from J, with 9 bases in between. This CDR3 is built from 13 residues. Germline assignment: CDR1 MNHEY and CDR2 SVGAGI.

The CDR3 DNA reads as TGTGCCAGCAGTGACCACCGTTCACCCCTCCACTTT. This codes for CASSDHRSPLHF. The chain is built from TRBV6-6 and TRBJ1-6; no clear D gene. The CDR3 contains 12 residues. V lost 5 bases, J lost 9 bases, and 8 bases lay in between. Germline V gene data show CDR1 as MNHNY and CDR2 as SVGAGI (reference sequence).

The CDR3 bases are TGTGCCAGCAGCTTGGAGAGTACGGGAGTGAAAAACATTCAGTACTTC. Its translation is CASSLESTGVKNIQYF. The chain uses TRBV5-4 and TRBJ2-4, with a possible D match to TRBD2 (6 bases). The CDR3 is 16 amino acids. Trimming stripped 0 bases from V and 4 bases from J, with 14 bases between. Germline CDR1 SGHNT, CDR2 YYREEE (reference sequence).

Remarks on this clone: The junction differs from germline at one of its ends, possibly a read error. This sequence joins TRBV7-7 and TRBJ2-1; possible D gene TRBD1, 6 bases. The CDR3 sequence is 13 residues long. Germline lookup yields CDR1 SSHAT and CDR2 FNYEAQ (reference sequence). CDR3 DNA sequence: TGTGCTAGCAGCACACAGGGCGGTGTCGAGCAGTTCTTC. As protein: CASSTQGGVEQFF.

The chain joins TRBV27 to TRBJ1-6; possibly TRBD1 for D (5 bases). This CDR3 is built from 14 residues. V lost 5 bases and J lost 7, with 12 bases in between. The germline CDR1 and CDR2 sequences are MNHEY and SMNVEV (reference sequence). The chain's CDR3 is CASSPRDGNSPLHF. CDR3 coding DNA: TGTGCCAGCAGTCCCCGGGACGGCAATTCACCCCTCCACTTT.

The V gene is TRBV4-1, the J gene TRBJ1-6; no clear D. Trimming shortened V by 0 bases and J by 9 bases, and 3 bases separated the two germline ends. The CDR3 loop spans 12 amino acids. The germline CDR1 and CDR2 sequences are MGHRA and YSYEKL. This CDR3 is CASSQEPSPLHF. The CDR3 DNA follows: TGCGCCAGCAGCCAAGAGCCTTCACCCCTCCACTTT.

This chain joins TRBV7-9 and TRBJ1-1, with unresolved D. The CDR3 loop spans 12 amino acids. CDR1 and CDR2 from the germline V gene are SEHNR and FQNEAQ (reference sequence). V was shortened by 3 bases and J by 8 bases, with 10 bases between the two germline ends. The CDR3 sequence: CASSFTRAEAFF. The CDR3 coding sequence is TGTGCCAGCAGCTTTACAAGGGCGGAAGCTTTCTTT.

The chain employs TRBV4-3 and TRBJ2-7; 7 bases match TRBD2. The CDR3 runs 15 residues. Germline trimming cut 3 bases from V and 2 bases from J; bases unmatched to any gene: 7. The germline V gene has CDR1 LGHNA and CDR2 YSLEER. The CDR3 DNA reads TGCGCCAGCAGCCAGGAACTAGCGAGTCCCTACGAGCAGTACTTC. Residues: CASSQELASPYEQYF.

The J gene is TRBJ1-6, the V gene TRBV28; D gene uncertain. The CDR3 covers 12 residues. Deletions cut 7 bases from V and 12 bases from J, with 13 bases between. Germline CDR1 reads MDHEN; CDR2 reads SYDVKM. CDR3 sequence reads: CASTDTYGPLHF. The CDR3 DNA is TGTGCCAGCACTGACACCTACGGACCCCTCCACTTT.

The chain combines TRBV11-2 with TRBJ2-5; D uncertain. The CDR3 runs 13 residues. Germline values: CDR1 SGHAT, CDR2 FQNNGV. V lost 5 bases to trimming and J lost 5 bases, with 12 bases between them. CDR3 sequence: CASSPTLGETQYF. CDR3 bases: TGTGCCAGCAGCCCCACTTTGGGGGAGACCCAGTACTTC.

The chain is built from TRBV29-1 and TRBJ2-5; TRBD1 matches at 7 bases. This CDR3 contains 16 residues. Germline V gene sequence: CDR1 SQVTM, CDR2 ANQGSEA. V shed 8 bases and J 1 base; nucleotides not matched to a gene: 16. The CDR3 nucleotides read TGCAGCTCTAGGCGACAGGGCGGTTTTCGCCAAGAGACCCAGTACTTC. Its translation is CSSRRQGGFRQETQYF.

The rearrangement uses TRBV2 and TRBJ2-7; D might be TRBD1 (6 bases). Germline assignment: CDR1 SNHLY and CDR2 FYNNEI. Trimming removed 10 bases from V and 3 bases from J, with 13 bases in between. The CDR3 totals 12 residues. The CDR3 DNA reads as TGTGCCATCTCCCGGGACATCTACGAGCAGTACTTC. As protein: CAISRDIYEQYF. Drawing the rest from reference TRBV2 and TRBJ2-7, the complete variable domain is EPEVTQTPSHQVTQMGQEVILRCVPISNHLYFYWYRQILGQKVEFLVSFYNNEISEKSEIFDDQFSVERPDGSNFTLKIRSTKLEDSAMYFCAISRDIYEQYFGPGTRLTVT.

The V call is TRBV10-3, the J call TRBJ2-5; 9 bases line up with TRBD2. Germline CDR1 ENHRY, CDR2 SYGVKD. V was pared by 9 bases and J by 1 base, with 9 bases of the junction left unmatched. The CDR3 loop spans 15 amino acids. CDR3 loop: CAIRTSGGIQETQYF. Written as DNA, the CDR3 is TGTGCCATTCGAACGAGCGGGGGGATCCAAGAGACCCAGTACTTC.

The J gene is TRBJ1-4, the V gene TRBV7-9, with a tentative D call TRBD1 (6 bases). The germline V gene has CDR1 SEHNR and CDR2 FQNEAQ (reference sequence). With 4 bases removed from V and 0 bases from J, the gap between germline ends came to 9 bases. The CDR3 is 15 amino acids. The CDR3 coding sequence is TGTGCCAGCAGCTACAGGGTTCCAACTAATGAAAAACTGTTTTTT. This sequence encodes CASSYRVPTNEKLFF.

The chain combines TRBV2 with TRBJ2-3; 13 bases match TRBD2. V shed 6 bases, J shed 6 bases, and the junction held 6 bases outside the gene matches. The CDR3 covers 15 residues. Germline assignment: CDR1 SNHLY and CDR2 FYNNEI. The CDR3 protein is CASRRLAGGLDTQYF. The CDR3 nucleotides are TGTGCCAGCAGACGACTAGCGGGGGGCCTGGATACGCAGTATTTT.

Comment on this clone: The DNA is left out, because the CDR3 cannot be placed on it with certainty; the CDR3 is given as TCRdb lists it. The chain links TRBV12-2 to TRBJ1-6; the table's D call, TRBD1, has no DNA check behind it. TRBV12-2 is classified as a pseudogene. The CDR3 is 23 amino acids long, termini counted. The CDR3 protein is CASRLPNPDPRAPPYGCNSPLHF.

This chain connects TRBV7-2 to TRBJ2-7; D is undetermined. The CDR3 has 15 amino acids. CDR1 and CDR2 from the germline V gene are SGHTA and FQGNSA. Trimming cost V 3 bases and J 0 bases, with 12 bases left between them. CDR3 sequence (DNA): TGTGCCAGCAGCTTTGGAACGCTCAGCTCCTACGAGCAGTACTTC. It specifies CASSFGTLSSYEQYF.

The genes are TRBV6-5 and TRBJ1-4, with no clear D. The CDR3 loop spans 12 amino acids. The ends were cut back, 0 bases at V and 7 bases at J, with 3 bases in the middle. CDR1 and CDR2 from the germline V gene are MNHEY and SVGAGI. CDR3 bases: TGTGCCAGCAGTTACTCTAGTGAAAAACTGTTTTTT. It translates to CASSYSSEKLFF.

The CDR3 here is CSSTSDQETQYF. Here the CDR3 DNA reads TGCAGCTCCACTAGCGACCAAGAGACCCAGTACTTC. The rearrangement links TRBV29-1 to TRBJ2-5; 7 nucleotides agree with TRBD2. V was clipped by 8 bases and J by 0 bases; unmatched bases: 3. Germline CDR1 reads SQVTM; CDR2 reads ANQGSEA. The CDR3 length is 12 residues.

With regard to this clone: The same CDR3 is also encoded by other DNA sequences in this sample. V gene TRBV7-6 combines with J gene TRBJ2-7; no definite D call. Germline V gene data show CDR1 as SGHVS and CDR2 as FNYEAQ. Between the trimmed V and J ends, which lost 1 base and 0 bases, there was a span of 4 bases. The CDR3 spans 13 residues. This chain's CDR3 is CASSLVDSYEQYF. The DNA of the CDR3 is TGTGCCAGCAGCTTAGTGGACTCCTACGAGCAGTACTTC.

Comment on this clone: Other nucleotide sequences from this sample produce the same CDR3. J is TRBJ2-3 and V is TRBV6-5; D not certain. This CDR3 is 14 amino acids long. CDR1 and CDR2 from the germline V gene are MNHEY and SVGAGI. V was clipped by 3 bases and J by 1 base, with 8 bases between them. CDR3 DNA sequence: TGTGCCAGCAGTTATTCCCATGGCACAGATACGCAGTATTTT. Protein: CASSYSHGTDTQYF.

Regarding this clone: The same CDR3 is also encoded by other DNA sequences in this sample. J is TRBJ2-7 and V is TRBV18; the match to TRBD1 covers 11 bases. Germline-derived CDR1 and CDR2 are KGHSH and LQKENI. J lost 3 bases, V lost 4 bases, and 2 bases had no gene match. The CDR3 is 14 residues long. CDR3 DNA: TGTGCCAGCTCACGGGACAGGGGGAGCTACGAGCAGTACTTC. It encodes CASSRDRGSYEQYF.

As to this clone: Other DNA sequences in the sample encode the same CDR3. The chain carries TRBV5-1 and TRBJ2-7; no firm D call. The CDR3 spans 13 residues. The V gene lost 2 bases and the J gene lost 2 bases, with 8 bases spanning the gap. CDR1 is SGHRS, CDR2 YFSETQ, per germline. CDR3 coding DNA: TGCGCCAGCAGCTTTTCCCCCACCTACGAGCAGTACTTC. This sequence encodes CASSFSPTYEQYF.

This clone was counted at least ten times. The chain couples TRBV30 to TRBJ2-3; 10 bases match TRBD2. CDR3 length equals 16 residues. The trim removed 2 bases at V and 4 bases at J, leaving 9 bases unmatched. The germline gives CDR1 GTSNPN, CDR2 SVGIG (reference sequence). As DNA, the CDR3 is TGTGCCTGGAGTAGACTAGCGGGTAACAAGGCAGATACGCAGTATTTT. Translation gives CAWSRLAGNKADTQYF.